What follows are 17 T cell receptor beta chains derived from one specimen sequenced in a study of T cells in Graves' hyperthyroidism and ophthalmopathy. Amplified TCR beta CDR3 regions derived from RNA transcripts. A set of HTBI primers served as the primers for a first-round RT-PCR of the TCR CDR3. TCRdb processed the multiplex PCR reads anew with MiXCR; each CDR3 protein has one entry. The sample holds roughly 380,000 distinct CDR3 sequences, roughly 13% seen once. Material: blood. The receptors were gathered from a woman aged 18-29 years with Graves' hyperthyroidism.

CDR3 DNA sequence: TGTGCCAGCAGCGCCAGGTTCGGACACCCACGGACTGAAGCTTTCTTT. This gives the protein CASSARFGHPRTEAFF. This rearrangement joins TRBV27 to TRBJ1-1, with D perhaps matching TRBD1 (5 bases). Between the trimmed V and J ends, which lost 6 bases and 5 bases, there was a span of 22 bases. This CDR3 is built from 16 residues. The germline gives CDR1 MNHEY, CDR2 SMNVEV (reference sequence).

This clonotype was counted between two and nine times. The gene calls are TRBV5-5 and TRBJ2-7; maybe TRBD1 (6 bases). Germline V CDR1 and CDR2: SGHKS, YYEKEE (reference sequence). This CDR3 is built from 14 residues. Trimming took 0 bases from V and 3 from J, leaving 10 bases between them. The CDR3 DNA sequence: TGTGCCAGCAGCTTGGTGTACAGGGACTACGAGCAGTACTTC. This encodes CASSLVYRDYEQYF. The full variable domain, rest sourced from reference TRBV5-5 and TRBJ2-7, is DAGVTQSPTHLIKTRGQQVTLRCSPISGHKSVSWYQQVLGQGPQFIFQYYEKEERGRGNFPDRFSARQFPNYSSELNVNALLLGDSALYLCASSLVYRDYEQYFGPGTRLTVT.

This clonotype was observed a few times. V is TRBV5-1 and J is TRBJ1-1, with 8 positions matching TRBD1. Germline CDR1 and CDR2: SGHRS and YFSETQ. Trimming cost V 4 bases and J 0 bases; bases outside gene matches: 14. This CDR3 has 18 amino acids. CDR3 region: CASSADRGPRIMNTEAFF. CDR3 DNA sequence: TGCGCCAGCAGCGCCGACAGGGGCCCCCGAATAATGAACACTGAAGCTTTCTTT.

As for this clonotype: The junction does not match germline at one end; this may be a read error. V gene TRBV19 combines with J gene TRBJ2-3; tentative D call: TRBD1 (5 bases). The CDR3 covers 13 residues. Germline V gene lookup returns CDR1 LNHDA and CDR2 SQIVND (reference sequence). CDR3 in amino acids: CASSIWGPDTRYF. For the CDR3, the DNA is TGTGCCAGTAGTATTTGGGGCCCAGATACGCGGTATTTT.

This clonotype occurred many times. CDR3 in DNA: TGTGCCAGCAGTTTTGAACGTCCGTACAATGAGCAGTTCTTC. Its translation is CASSFERPYNEQFF. This sequence joins TRBV27 and TRBJ2-1; no clear D. V lost 3 bases and J lost 4, with 10 bases in between. The germline CDR1 and CDR2 sequences are MNHEY and SMNVEV (reference sequence). CDR3 length: 14 amino acids.

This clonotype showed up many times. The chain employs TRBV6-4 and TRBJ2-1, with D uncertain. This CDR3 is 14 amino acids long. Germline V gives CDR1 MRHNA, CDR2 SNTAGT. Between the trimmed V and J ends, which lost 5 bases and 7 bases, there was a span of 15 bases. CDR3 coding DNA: TGTGCCAGCAGTAGGTCAGACGAAGTTAATGAGCAGTTCTTC. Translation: CASSRSDEVNEQFF.

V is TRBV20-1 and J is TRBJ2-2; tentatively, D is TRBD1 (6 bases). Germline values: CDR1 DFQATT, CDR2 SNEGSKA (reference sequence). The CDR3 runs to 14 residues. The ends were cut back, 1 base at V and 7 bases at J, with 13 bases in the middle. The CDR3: CSARAVQGNGELFF. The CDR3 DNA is TGCAGTGCTAGAGCGGTACAGGGCAACGGGGAGCTGTTTTTT.

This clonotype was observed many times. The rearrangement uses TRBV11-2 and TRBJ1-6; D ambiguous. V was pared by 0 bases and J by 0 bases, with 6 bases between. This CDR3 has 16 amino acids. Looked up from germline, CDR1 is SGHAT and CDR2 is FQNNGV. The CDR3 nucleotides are TGTGCCAGCAGCTTAGACGGGAGCTCCTATAATTCACCCCTCCACTTT. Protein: CASSLDGSSYNSPLHF.

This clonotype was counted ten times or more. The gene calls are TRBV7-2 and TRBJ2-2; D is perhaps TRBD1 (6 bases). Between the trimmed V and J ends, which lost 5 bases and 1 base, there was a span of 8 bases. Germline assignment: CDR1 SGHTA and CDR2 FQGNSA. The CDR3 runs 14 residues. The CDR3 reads CASSGTWNTGELFF. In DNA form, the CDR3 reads TGTGCCAGCAGCGGGACATGGAACACCGGGGAGCTGTTTTTT.

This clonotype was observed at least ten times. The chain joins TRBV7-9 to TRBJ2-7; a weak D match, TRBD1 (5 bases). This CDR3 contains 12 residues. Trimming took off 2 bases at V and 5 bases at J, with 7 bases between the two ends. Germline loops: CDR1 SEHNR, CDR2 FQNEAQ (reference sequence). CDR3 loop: CASSLLGDEQYF. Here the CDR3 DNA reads TGTGCCAGCAGCTTACTAGGGGACGAGCAGTACTTC.

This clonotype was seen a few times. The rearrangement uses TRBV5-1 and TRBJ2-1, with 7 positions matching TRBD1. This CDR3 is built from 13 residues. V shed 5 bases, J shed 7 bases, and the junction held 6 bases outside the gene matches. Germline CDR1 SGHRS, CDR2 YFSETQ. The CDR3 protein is CASRGGARNEQFF. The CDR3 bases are TGCGCCAGCAGAGGGGGCGCGAGAAATGAGCAGTTCTTC.

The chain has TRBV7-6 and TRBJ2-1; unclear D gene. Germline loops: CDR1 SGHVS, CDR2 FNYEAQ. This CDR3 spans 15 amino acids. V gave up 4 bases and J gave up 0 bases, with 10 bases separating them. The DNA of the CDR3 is TGTGCCAGCAGCTCGACCCATAACTCCTACAATGAGCAGTTCTTC. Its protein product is CASSSTHNSYNEQFF.

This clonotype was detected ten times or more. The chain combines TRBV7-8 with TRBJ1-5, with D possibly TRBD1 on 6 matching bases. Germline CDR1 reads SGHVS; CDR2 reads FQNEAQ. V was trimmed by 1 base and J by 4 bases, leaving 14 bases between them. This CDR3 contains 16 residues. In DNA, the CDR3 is TGTGCCAGCAGCTTAGGGACAGCTACATTGAATCAGCCCCAGCATTTT. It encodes CASSLGTATLNQPQHF. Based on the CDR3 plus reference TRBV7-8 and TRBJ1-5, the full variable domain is GAGVSQSPRYKVAKRGQDVALRCDPISGHVSLFWYQQALGQGPEFLTYFQNEAQLDKSGLPSDRFFAERPEGSVSTLKIQRTQQEDSAVYLCASSLGTATLNQPQHFGDGTRLSIL.

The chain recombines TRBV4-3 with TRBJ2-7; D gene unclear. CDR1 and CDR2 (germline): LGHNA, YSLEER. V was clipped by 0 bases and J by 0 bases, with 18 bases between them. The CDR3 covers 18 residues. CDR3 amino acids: CASSQDWQASHFSYEQYF. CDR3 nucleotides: TGCGCCAGCAGCCAAGACTGGCAGGCCAGCCATTTCTCCTACGAGCAGTACTTC.

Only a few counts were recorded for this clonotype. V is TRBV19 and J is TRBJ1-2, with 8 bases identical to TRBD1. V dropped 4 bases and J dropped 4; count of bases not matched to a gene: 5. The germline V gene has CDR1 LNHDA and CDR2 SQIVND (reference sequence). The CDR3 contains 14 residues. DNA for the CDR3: TGTGCCAGTAGTAATCCTGGACAGGGCTATGGCTACACCTTC. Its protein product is CASSNPGQGYGYTF.

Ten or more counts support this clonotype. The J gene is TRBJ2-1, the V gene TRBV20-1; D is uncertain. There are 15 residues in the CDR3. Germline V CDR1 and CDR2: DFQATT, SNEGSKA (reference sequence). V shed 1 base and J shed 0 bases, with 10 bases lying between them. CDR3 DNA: TGCAGTGCTAGAGGGTGGGCCCTCTCCTACAATGAGCAGTTCTTC. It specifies CSARGWALSYNEQFF.

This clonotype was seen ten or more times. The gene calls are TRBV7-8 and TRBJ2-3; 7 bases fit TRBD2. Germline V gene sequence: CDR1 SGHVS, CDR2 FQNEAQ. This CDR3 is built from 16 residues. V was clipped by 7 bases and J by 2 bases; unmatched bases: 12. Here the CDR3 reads CASKPGLPLTTDTQYF. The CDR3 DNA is TGTGCCAGCAAGCCGGGACTACCACTTACCACAGATACGCAGTATTTT.